The entry that follows covers one TCR beta chain sequence. Treatment defined: 15 to 20 received Ad26.COV2.S at low or high dose, single or two shots; 5 received placebo; per-sample allocation not given. Specimens were obtained on day 63 following the first vaccine or placebo injection. The data belong to a study of Ad26.COV2.S vaccination and SARS-CoV-2 variants. The CDR3 is made up of 17 amino acids. Germline CDR1 is SGDLS and CDR2 is YYNGEE. With 4 bases clipped from V and 8 bases from J, the junction kept 19 bases outside the gene matches. TCRdb keeps only in-frame clones here, not all; method: immunoSEQ multiplex PCR. The sample shows approximately 300,000 clones, roughly 84% of them seen only once.

This receptor was identified in a person aged 18-60 years who received the Ad26.COV2.S COVID-19 vaccine or a placebo. Source: peripheral blood, taken in a trial of Ad26.COV2.S vaccine versus placebo. V usage is TRBV9 and J usage is TRBJ1-2; TRBD1 matches at 8 bases. CDR3 in DNA: TGTGCCAGCAGCAGTAGTGGCCCCCAAGGACAGGGAGGGGGCTACACCTTC. Translation: CASSSSGPQGQGGGYTF.